The T cell receptor beta chain described here comes from a study of blood T cells in healthy people across ages. This CDR3 has 16 residues. Per the germline V gene, CDR1 is MNHNY and CDR2 is SVGAGI (reference sequence). The germline V and J ends were trimmed by 2 bases and 0 bases, with 12 bases remaining between them. About this clonotype itself: What it binds is unknown.

General observations from the study: A roughly linear fall in TCR beta diversity per million T cells was seen with increasing age. More naive CD4+ cells and higher diversity marked long-lived donors relative to aged donors.

A sample-barcoded 5' primer and a J-beta primer mix were used in a second PCR of roughly 6 to 11 cycles. Every molecule of cDNA carried a tag from a template-switch adaptor with 12 random nucleotides. TCRdb itself ran the 5' RACE reads through MiXCR, one entry per CDR3 protein. The sample holds nearly 1 million distinct CDR3 sequences, roughly 51% seen once. There were healthy Caucasian individuals from Russia, aged about 6 to 100, serving as donors. This receptor was taken from a woman in her fifties or sixties in good health. Source material: blood. V gene TRBV6-6 combines with J gene TRBJ2-3; D remains unclear. CDR3 sequence: CASSYTAETSTDTQYF. The CDR3 DNA reads TGTGCCAGCAGTTACACGGCAGAAACTAGCACAGATACGCAGTATTTT.